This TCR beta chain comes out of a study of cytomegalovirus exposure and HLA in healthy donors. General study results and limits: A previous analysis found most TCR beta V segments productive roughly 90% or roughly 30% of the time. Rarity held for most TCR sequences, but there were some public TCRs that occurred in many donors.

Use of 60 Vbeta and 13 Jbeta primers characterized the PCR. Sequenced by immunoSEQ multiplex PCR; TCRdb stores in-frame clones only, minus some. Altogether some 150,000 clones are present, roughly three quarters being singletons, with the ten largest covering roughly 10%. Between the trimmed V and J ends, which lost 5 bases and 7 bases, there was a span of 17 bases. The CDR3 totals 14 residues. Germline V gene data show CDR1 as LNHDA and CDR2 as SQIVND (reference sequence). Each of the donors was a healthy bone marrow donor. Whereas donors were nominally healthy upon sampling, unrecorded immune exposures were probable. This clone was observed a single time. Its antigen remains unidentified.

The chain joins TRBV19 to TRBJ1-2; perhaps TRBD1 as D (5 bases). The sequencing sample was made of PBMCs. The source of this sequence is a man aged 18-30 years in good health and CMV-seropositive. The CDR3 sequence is CASSDRGSGAGYTF. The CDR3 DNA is TGTGCCAGTAGTGATCGGGGGTCTGGAGCTGGCTACACCTTC.